This TCR beta chain came from a study of T cell changes during pregnancy in multiple sclerosis. The V gene's germline CDR1 is PRHDT and CDR2 FYEKMQ (reference sequence). The CDR3 totals 17 residues. V lost 2 bases to trimming and J lost 7 bases; unmatched junction nucleotides: 12. Measured with immunoSEQ multiplex PCR; TCRdb has only the in-frame clones, and not every one. This sample has around 33,000 clones, with more than 90% found just once. The specimen comprised peripheral blood, sampled in the third trimester of pregnancy. This chain uses TRBV13 with TRBJ2-1; 9 nucleotides align to TRBD2. The TCR sequence derives from a female donor in good health, enrolled as a control in a pregnancy study. CDR3 protein: CASSLRFGRRGGNEQFF. The CDR3 DNA sequence: TGTGCCAGCAGCTTACGATTTGGTAGGCGGGGGGGTAATGAGCAGTTCTTC.